A selection of T cell receptor beta chains follows, all from one sample in a study of shared clonotypes between healthy human individuals. The protocol was immunoSEQ multiplex PCR, while the TCRdb copy is restricted to in-frame clones and leaves out a portion. The table has more than 2,000,000 clones, about 92% seen once. The sample comprised naive CD4+ T cells sorted from blood. These receptors were collected from a man aged 18 to 29 in good health. Both conserved end residues are part of each CDR3. Each record gives: CDR3 protein, V gene, D gene. A D gene is named only where the DNA matches it firmly.

CDR3aa: CASSWGRGYGYTF; v_gene: TRBV6-6; d_gene: NA
CDR3aa: CASSLGLGLQYF; v_gene: TRBV11-2; d_gene: NA
CDR3aa: CASSYSSSGANVLTF; v_gene: TRBV6-5; d_gene: NA
CDR3aa: CASSKDRVDGYTF; v_gene: TRBV6-6; d_gene: TRBD1
CDR3aa: CASSVEGSGSSYNEQFF; v_gene: TRBV9; d_gene: TRBD2
CDR3aa: CASSSERITGELFF; v_gene: TRBV11-2; d_gene: NA
CDR3aa: CATSRRPYNEQFF; v_gene: TRBV15; d_gene: NA
CDR3aa: CASSLRFGSGENIQYF; v_gene: TRBV28; d_gene: NA
CDR3aa: CASRKLQGATGANVLTF; v_gene: TRBV5-6; d_gene: TRBD1
CDR3aa: CSVAVSGRKSYEQYF; v_gene: TRBV29-1; d_gene: TRBD2
CDR3aa: CASRRINYGYTF; v_gene: TRBV6-6; d_gene: NA
CDR3aa: CAISSPGQGGHEQFF; v_gene: TRBV10-3; d_gene: TRBD1
CDR3aa: CSVSGTSFYEQYF; v_gene: TRBV29-1; d_gene: NA
CDR3aa: CASSLGGPGGYTF; v_gene: TRBV7-9; d_gene: NA
CDR3aa: CASSAWTGLPRGELFF; v_gene: TRBV19; d_gene: TRBD1
CDR3aa: CASSRPRQGFYEQYF; v_gene: TRBV7-2; d_gene: TRBD1
CDR3aa: CASSSPERELTQYF; v_gene: TRBV7-8; d_gene: TRBD2
CDR3aa: CASSEGQPTVQPQHF; v_gene: TRBV6-1; d_gene: NA
CDR3aa: CASSPRHGETQYF; v_gene: TRBV13; d_gene: NA
CDR3aa: CASRFGHLFGYSSHEQYF; v_gene: TRBV12-2; d_gene: NA
CDR3aa: CATTRAGAYNEQFF; v_gene: TRBV6-1; d_gene: TRBD2
CDR3aa: CASSLTAMGTEAFF; v_gene: TRBV11-2; d_gene: NA
CDR3aa: CASSQDSFWGYTF; v_gene: TRBV2; d_gene: NA
CDR3aa: CASSNDGQGERKANYGYTF; v_gene: TRBV5-6; d_gene: TRBD1
CDR3aa: CASSYGGGSGQETQYF; v_gene: TRBV6-5; d_gene: TRBD2
CDR3aa: CASSLRRTSNTEAFF; v_gene: TRBV5-6; d_gene: NA
CDR3aa: CASSVGGAWVNQETQYF; v_gene: TRBV9; d_gene: NA
CDR3aa: CASSSSGPGDTQYF; v_gene: TRBV7-9; d_gene: NA
CDR3aa: CASSENSGGRGQPQHF; v_gene: TRBV2; d_gene: NA
CDR3aa: CASSRRDRVPQHF; v_gene: TRBV7-6; d_gene: TRBD1
CDR3aa: CASSTGTTYEQYF; v_gene: TRBV19; d_gene: TRBD2
CDR3aa: CAISGPGTLGNTIYF; v_gene: TRBV10-3; d_gene: NA
CDR3aa: CASTVGGMNTEAFF; v_gene: TRBV5-1; d_gene: NA
CDR3aa: CASSVGLNTGELFF; v_gene: TRBV9; d_gene: NA
CDR3aa: CASSLGPGQWETQYF; v_gene: TRBV7-2; d_gene: NA
CDR3aa: CATKGCRRGGRVETQYF; v_gene: TRBV6-4; d_gene: TRBD2
CDR3aa: CASSELLGGEQFF; v_gene: TRBV10-1; d_gene: NA
CDR3aa: CASSSPGSGLEKLFF; v_gene: TRBV28; d_gene: NA
CDR3aa: CASSPQVRNEQFF; v_gene: TRBV7-2; d_gene: NA
CDR3aa: CASKPPANTGELFF; v_gene: TRBV6-1; d_gene: NA
CDR3aa: CASGTATSESYNEQFF; v_gene: TRBV12-5; d_gene: TRBD2
CDR3aa: CASSLSGETQYF; v_gene: TRBV5-6; d_gene: NA
CDR3aa: CASSPFVGPRADTQYF; v_gene: TRBV11-3; d_gene: NA
CDR3aa: CASSLVGSTDTQYF; v_gene: TRBV5-6; d_gene: NA
CDR3aa: CASSPRGEMGQPQHF; v_gene: TRBV5-1; d_gene: NA